This entry concerns a single T cell receptor beta chain. Its matching antigen is unknown. The data were obtained in a study of immune cell composition in non-small cell lung cancer. Study in general: Tumours were mainly lung adenocarcinoma or squamous cell carcinoma. General study findings and limits: Tumour TCR-beta clonality showed no significant link to smoking pack-years. Overall clonality, unlike maximal tumour-associated clone frequency, did not predict TIL reactivity.

TCRdb's copy holds only in-frame clones and misses some; the assay was immunoSEQ multiplex PCR. The data contain about 2,100 clones, more than 65% of them seen just once; the ten biggest clones take up 20% to 25%. CDR1 and CDR2 (germline): MNHNS, SASEGT. CDR3 size: 14 residues. V dropped 4 bases and J dropped 4 bases, with 13 bases sitting between them. The clonotype was recovered from a human donor with non-small cell lung cancer. The chain is built from TRBV6-1 and TRBJ1-2, with a weak D call TRBD1 (5 bases). The specimen sequenced was lung tumor tissue. CDR3 sequence: CASSAQGPLYGYTF. Written as DNA, the CDR3 is TGTGCCAGCAGTGCGCAGGGCCCTCTCTATGGCTACACCTTC.